This is a list of T cell receptor beta chains from one sample in a study of T-cell memory formation after mild COVID-19. TCRdb reanalysed the 5' RACE reads using MiXCR and keeps one entry per CDR3 protein. The repertoire holds some 210,000 distinct CDR3 sequences, with around 30% as singletons. What was sequenced was PBMCs or a T cell subset sorted from them (not recorded which). The receptors come from an adult woman who had mild COVID-19 (a few samples of this study predate the infection). Cell type and time point are not known. CDR3s include the opening cysteine and the closing phenylalanine or tryptophan. D genes are given only for firm matches. Only some rows state a clone size, as once, few, many or a class for expanded clones.

size,D,J,length,V,DNA,CDR3
few,.,TRBJ2-7,15,TRBV3-1,TGTGCCAGCAGCCAAGCTTTAACGGTTTCCTACGAGCAGTACTTC,CASSQALTVSYEQYF
few,.,TRBJ2-2,13,TRBV4-2,TGTGCCAGCAGCCAAGCAGGGGAAAGGGAGCTGTTTTTT,CASSQAGERELFF
.,.,TRBJ1-3,18,TRBV5-1,TGCGCCAGCAGCTTCATCATCCGAGGGCCTGGATCGGGAAACACCATATATTTT,CASSFIIRGPGSGNTIYF
few,.,TRBJ2-2,13,TRBV20-1,TGCAGTGCTAGAACACTCAACACCGGGGAGCTGTTTTTT,CSARTLNTGELFF
.,.,TRBJ1-1,13,TRBV5-6,TGTGCCAGCAGCTGGGGGGTGAACACTGAAGCTTTCTTT,CASSWGVNTEAFF
.,.,TRBJ2-3,13,TRBV7-9,TGTGCCAGCAGCCCGCCGTTCCCAGATACGCAGTATTTT,CASSPPFPDTQYF
.,.,TRBJ2-7,12,TRBV5-4,TGTGCCAGCAGCCTCAAACCCTACGAGCAGTACTTC,CASSLKPYEQYF
few,.,TRBJ2-7,13,TRBV5-1,TGCGCCAGCAGCTTGCCCAGCCCCTACGAGCAGTACTTC,CASSLPSPYEQYF
.,.,TRBJ2-1,16,TRBV11-3,TGTGCCAGCAGCCCTAGCCTAACAGGGCAGTACAATGAGCAGTTCTTC,CASSPSLTGQYNEQFF
once,.,TRBJ2-6,15,TRBV7-3,TGTGCCAGCAGTCGGGACACCTCTGGGGCCAACGTCCTGACTTTC,CASSRDTSGANVLTF
.,.,TRBJ2-1,13,TRBV20-1,TGCAGTGCTCACAGTCCAGTTTACAATGAGCAGTTCTTC,CSAHSPVYNEQFF
.,.,TRBJ1-5,16,TRBV7-2,TGTGCCAGCAGTTCTCGCAGGGAGGGAGTCGATCAGCCCCAGCATTTT,CASSSRREGVDQPQHF
once,TRBD1,TRBJ2-7,15,TRBV18,TGTGCCAGCTCATCACCCAACAGGGGGCTATACGAGCAGTACTTC,CASSSPNRGLYEQYF
few,TRBD1,TRBJ2-5,15,TRBV3-1,TGTGCCAGCAGCCAATATCGGACAGGGGCGGAGACCCAGTACTTC,CASSQYRTGAETQYF
.,.,TRBJ2-1,14,TRBV7-9,TGTGCCAGCAGTATGTACGACGGGGAAAATGAGCAGTTCTTC,CASSMYDGENEQFF
few,TRBD2,TRBJ2-1,19,TRBV10-3,TGTGCCATCAGTTCTCGAGCGCTCGGGACTGCGGGGGCCTACAATGAGCAGTTCTTC,CAISSRALGTAGAYNEQFF
.,.,TRBJ2-3,15,TRBV24-1,TGTGCCACCAGTGACCCGGGAGAGGGGACAGATACGCAGTATTTT,CATSDPGEGTDTQYF
.,TRBD2,TRBJ2-2,18,TRBV13,TGTGCCAGCAGCTCCATACGGACTAGCGGACCGAACACCGGGGAGCTGTTTTTT,CASSSIRTSGPNTGELFF
.,TRBD1,TRBJ1-2,13,TRBV20-1,TGCAGTGCTAGAAGACAGGGGAGAGGTGGCTACACCTTC,CSARRQGRGGYTF
.,TRBD1,TRBJ1-5,13,TRBV20-1,TGCAGTGTTCAAGGACAGGGGAATCAGCCCCAGCATTTT,CSVQGQGNQPQHF
few,TRBD2,TRBJ2-3,16,TRBV6-6,TGTGCCAGCAGCAGCCAGCGGGGGGGCGGCACAGATACGCAGTATTTT,CASSSQRGGGTDTQYF
.,.,TRBJ1-2,9,TRBV6-8,TGTGCCGAGTCGCGAGGCTACACCTTC,CAESRGYTF
many,.,TRBJ1-1,12,TRBV12-3/TRBV12-4,TGTGCCAGCAGTCAGGGACGGGGTGAAGCTTTCTTT,CASSQGRGEAFF
.,.,TRBJ2-2,16,TRBV9,TGTGCCAGCAGCGTAGAAATTAGCGGCAACACCGGGGAGCTGTTTTTT,CASSVEISGNTGELFF
.,.,TRBJ1-1,15,TRBV18,TGTGCCAGCTCACCCGGCCCCGGGGGTAACACTGAAGCTTTCTTT,CASSPGPGGNTEAFF
.,TRBD2,TRBJ2-3,14,TRBV29-1,TGCAGCGTTGGGACTAGCGGGAGGGCGGATACGCAGTATTTT,CSVGTSGRADTQYF
.,.,TRBJ1-2,13,TRBV15,TGTGCCACCAGCACGGACAGTCGGTATGGCTACACCTTC,CATSTDSRYGYTF
few,.,TRBJ2-2,18,TRBV24-1,TGTGCCACCAGTGGATACATGAGGGCAGGTCTGAACACCGGGGAGCTGTTTTTT,CATSGYMRAGLNTGELFF
.,TRBD1,TRBJ1-1,19,TRBV7-9,TGTGCCAGCAGCAAACCTCCGGGACAGAGCACCCAAGGGAACACTGAAGCTTTCTTT,CASSKPPGQSTQGNTEAFF
.,.,TRBJ2-7,11,TRBV18,TGTGCCAGCTCACCAAGGAACGAGCAGTACTTC,CASSPRNEQYF
few,.,TRBJ2-7,13,TRBV7-6,TGTGCCAGCAGCTTAGAACCCGTATACGAGCAGTACTTC,CASSLEPVYEQYF
.,.,TRBJ1-1,16,TRBV5-6,TGTGCCAGCAGCTTGATCCGGCCAGGGTCGTACACTGAAGCTTTCTTT,CASSLIRPGSYTEAFF
.,TRBD2,TRBJ2-5,18,TRBV3-1,TGTGCCAGCAGCCAAGGCGACCTTCTAGCGGGGGCACGAGAGACCCAGTACTTC,CASSQGDLLAGARETQYF
.,.,TRBJ2-3,16,TRBV9,TGTGCCAGCAGCGTGCGTACCTCTCCTAGCACAGATACGCAGTATTTT,CASSVRTSPSTDTQYF
few,TRBD2,TRBJ2-1,16,TRBV19,TGTGCCAGTAGTATAGGGACTAGCGGGAGGCTCGATGAGCAGTTCTTC,CASSIGTSGRLDEQFF
once,TRBD1,TRBJ1-1,17,TRBV7-6,TGTGCCAGCAGCTCAGAGTGGGGACAGGTGCGGTCCACTGAAGCTTTCTTT,CASSSEWGQVRSTEAFF